This T cell receptor (beta chain) was identified during a study of T cell clones after liver transplantation. Background on the study: Three of eight recipients were HCV-positive; others had non-autoimmune, non-viral indications. Study conclusions and caveats: In two subjects, few donor cells limited the measurable donor-reactive repertoire. Donor-reactive sequences fell more than third party-reactive ones, suggesting partial deletion.

Details on this clone: Its antigen is not identified.

Clones were sequenced by immunoSEQ multiplex PCR, and TCRdb holds only the in-frame ones, with some missing. There are just over 80,000 clones in the sample; about 82% occur only once, and 0.45% to 0.6% lies in the top ten. CDR3 length: 14 residues. CDR1 and CDR2 from the germline V gene are SGHDN and FVKESK. Deletions cut 2 bases from V and 8 bases from J, with 12 bases between. Material: CD4+ T cells from blood, obtained 45 to 46 months after liver transplant. This TCR derives from a human patient who received a liver transplant. Some T cells may possibly be graft donor cells. The chain joins TRBV14 to TRBJ1-4; no clear D. The CDR3, as DNA: TGTGCCAGCAGCCAACCCGGGTTGCGAGAAAAACTGTTTTTT. Amino acids: CASSQPGLREKLFF.